The 29 T cell receptor beta chains presented below share a single source sample, sequenced in a study of cytomegalovirus exposure and HLA in healthy donors. The PCR used 60 Vbeta and 13 Jbeta primers. The assay was immunoSEQ multiplex PCR, and TCRdb's table has in-frame clones only and misses some. Altogether 100,000 to 150,000 clones are present, approximately 80% being singletons, with the ten largest covering just under 2%. The sample was PBMCs. The receptors shown here come from a man aged 50-60 years in good health and CMV-seronegative.

There are a few counts of this clone. In DNA form, the CDR3 reads TGTGCCAGCAGCTTAATTGGGAGAGCTTTCTTT. This codes for CASSLIGRAFF. This chain links TRBV7-7 with TRBJ1-1; unclear D gene. CDR3 length equals 11 residues. Germline V gene lookup returns CDR1 SSHAT and CDR2 FNYEAQ (reference sequence). V lost 2 bases to trimming and J lost 10 bases, with 8 bases between them. The full variable domain, with the rest looked up from reference TRBV7-7 and TRBJ1-1, is GAGVSQSPRYKVTKRGQDVTLRCDPISSHATLYWYQQALGQGPEFLTYFNYEAQPDKSGLPSDRFSAERPEGSISTLTIQRTEQRDSAMYRCASSLIGRAFFGQGTRLTVV.

This clone was counted only a few times. This chain uses TRBV5-1 with TRBJ2-5; no clear D. The assigned J gene may be wrong: the sequence end matches TRBJ2-7 better. This CDR3 region has 11 residues. The germline V gene has CDR1 SGHRS and CDR2 YFSETQ. The chain's CDR3 is CASMSEAEQYF. In DNA, the CDR3 is TGCGCCAGTATGTCAGAGGCCGAGCAGTACTTC.

V and J are TRBV4-3 and TRBJ2-3; TRBD2 aligns across 8 bases. The V and J ends lost 3 bases and 5 bases, in that order; junction bases with no gene match: 7. This CDR3 comprises 15 residues. CDR1 LGHNA and CDR2 YSLEER come from the germline V gene. CDR3 region: CASSHRRGGGDTQYF. The CDR3 DNA reads as TGCGCCAGCAGCCACCGACGGGGGGGCGGAGATACGCAGTATTTT.

The chain uses TRBV27 and TRBJ1-1; a possible D gene is TRBD1 (6 bases). This CDR3 has 14 residues. Germline assignment: CDR1 MNHEY and CDR2 SMNVEV (reference sequence). Deletions cut 6 bases from V and 8 bases from J, with 19 bases between. CDR3: CASRDGTGTREAFF. For the CDR3, the DNA is TGTGCCAGCAGGGACGGTACAGGGACCCGAGAAGCTTTCTTT.

The J gene is TRBJ2-7, the V gene TRBV9; the match to TRBD2 covers 10 bases. Germline V gene lookup returns CDR1 SGDLS and CDR2 YYNGEE. The CDR3 is 15 residues long. Trimming at V came to 3 bases and at J to 0 bases, leaving 3 bases not matched to a gene. In nucleotides, the CDR3 is TGTGCCAGCAGCGCTGGGACTAGCGACTCCTACGAGCAGTACTTC. Its translation is CASSAGTSDSYEQYF.

This clone was seen a few times. This chain links TRBV5-6 with TRBJ2-7, with TRBD2 as a possible D gene (6 bases). The CDR3 length is 16 residues. Germline V gives CDR1 SGHDT, CDR2 YYEEEE. The ends were cut back, 0 bases at V and 2 bases at J, with 15 bases in the middle. CDR3: CASSLDGGGVPYEQYF. CDR3 nucleotides: TGTGCCAGCAGCTTGGATGGTGGCGGGGTACCCTACGAGCAGTACTTC.

The chain couples TRBV11-3 to TRBJ1-3; D possibly corresponds to TRBD1 (6 bases). Trimming removed 5 bases from V and 0 bases from J, with 17 bases in between. Germline values: CDR1 SGHNT, CDR2 YENEEA. This CDR3 is 17 amino acids long. CDR3 DNA sequence: TGTGCCAGCAGCCAAGGGGGGGCCGGACTCTCTGGAAACACCATATATTTT. Protein sequence: CASSQGGAGLSGNTIYF. Full variable domain (outside the CDR3, taken from reference TRBV11-3 and TRBJ1-3): EAGVVQSPRYKIIEKKQPVAFWCNPISGHNTLYWYLQNLGQGPELLIRYENEEAVDDSQLPKDRFSAERLKGVDSTLKIQPAELGDSAVYLCASSQGGAGLSGNTIYFGEGSWLTVV.

The V gene is TRBV2, the J gene TRBJ1-4; the match to TRBD1 covers 8 bases. V shed 5 bases, J shed 6 bases, and the junction held 11 bases outside the gene matches. Germline values: CDR1 SNHLY, CDR2 FYNNEI. The CDR3 has 16 amino acids. CDR3 nucleotide sequence: TGTGCCAGCAGTTCATTAGGACAGGGCGGGCATGAAAAACTGTTTTTT. This encodes CASSSLGQGGHEKLFF.

This sequence joins TRBV5-6 and TRBJ1-3, with 9 bases matching TRBD1. The CDR3 consists of 12 residues. J was trimmed by 10 bases and V by 7 bases; bases with no gene match: 6. Germline V gives CDR1 SGHDT, CDR2 YYEEEE. The CDR3 nucleotides are TGTGCCAGCGGTGGGACAGGGTATACCATATATTTT. It specifies CASGGTGYTIYF. Together with reference TRBV5-6 and TRBJ1-3, the CDR3 gives the full variable domain: DAGVTQSPTHLIKTRGQQVTLRCSPKSGHDTVSWYQQALGQGPQFIFQYYEEEERQRGNFPDRFSGHQFPNYSSELNVNALLLGDSALYLCASGGTGYTIYFGEGSWLTVV.

The genes are TRBV4-3 and TRBJ2-1, with D possibly matching TRBD1 (6 bases). The CDR3 consists of 16 residues. V was shortened by 4 bases and J by 4 bases, with 17 bases between the two germline ends. The germline V gene has CDR1 LGHNA and CDR2 YSLEER. Here the CDR3 reads CASSRLHRDLYNEQFF. CDR3 nucleotides: TGCGCCAGCAGCCGCTTACACAGGGATCTATACAATGAGCAGTTCTTC.

The chain joins TRBV5-8 to TRBJ2-5; 7 nucleotides match TRBD2. Germline-derived CDR1 and CDR2 are SGHTS and YDEGEE. The CDR3 loop spans 16 amino acids. V lost 6 bases to trimming and J lost 1 base; unmatched junction nucleotides: 12. The CDR3 protein is CASTRGTGGFQETQYF. Written as DNA, the CDR3 is TGTGCCAGCACCCGAGGAACCGGGGGGTTCCAAGAGACCCAGTACTTC.

The rearrangement uses TRBV20-1 and TRBJ2-7; D gene uncertain. Per the germline V gene, CDR1 is DFQATT and CDR2 is SNEGSKA (reference sequence). There are 11 residues in the CDR3. The V and J ends lost 3 bases and 4 bases respectively, with 7 bases between them. The CDR3 loop reads CSARREYEQYF. CDR3 in DNA: TGCAGTGCTAGGAGAGAATACGAGCAGTACTTC.

The chain combines TRBV5-6 with TRBJ1-3, with 8 nucleotides matching TRBD1. CDR1 and CDR2 (germline): SGHDT, YYEEEE. The V gene end was trimmed by 3 bases and the J gene end by 6 bases; junction bases not matched to a gene: 11. The CDR3 has 16 residues. CDR3 amino acids: CASSSLGQGGSNTIYF. CDR3 DNA: TGTGCCAGCAGCTCACTCGGACAGGGAGGATCAAACACCATATATTTT.

This chain connects TRBV18 to TRBJ2-1; D perhaps matches TRBD2 (5 bases). Germline lookup yields CDR1 KGHSH and CDR2 LQKENI. CDR3 length equals 16 residues. V lost 3 bases and J 8 bases, leaving 20 bases between the germline ends. The CDR3 loop is CASSPSLVSGRDEQFF. The CDR3 DNA reads as TGTGCCAGCTCACCCAGCCTAGTAAGCGGCCGGGATGAGCAGTTCTTC.

This chain connects TRBV15 to TRBJ1-1; D gene unclear. The V gene's germline CDR1 is LNHNV and CDR2 YYDKDF (reference sequence). The ends were cut back, 0 bases at V and 8 bases at J, with 16 bases in the middle. The CDR3 contains 15 residues. Here the CDR3 reads CATSRDRVESREAFF. Written as DNA, the CDR3 is TGTGCCACCAGCAGAGATAGAGTGGAGAGCAGAGAAGCTTTCTTT.

Here the CDR3 reads CASSAESGGGNTIYF. CDR3 sequence (DNA): TGTGCCAGCAGCGCCGAAAGTGGAGGTGGAAACACCATATATTTT. This chain links TRBV5-4 with TRBJ1-3; D unresolved. The germline V gene has CDR1 SGHNT and CDR2 YYREEE (reference sequence). Trimming left V 4 bases short and J 3 bases short, with 14 bases between. The CDR3 covers 15 residues.

This clone was recorded only once. The CDR3 protein is CASRKAGPSNQPQHF. CDR3 nucleotides: TGTGCCAGCAGGAAAGCAGGGCCCAGCAATCAGCCCCAGCATTTT. The chain couples TRBV28 to TRBJ1-5; D may be TRBD1 (5 bases). Germline V gives CDR1 MDHEN, CDR2 SYDVKM. The V gene lost 6 bases and the J gene lost 1 base, with 13 bases spanning the gap. The CDR3 covers 15 residues.

V usage is TRBV5-8 and J usage is TRBJ2-5, with 8 bases aligning to TRBD1. The DNA end lines up better with TRBJ2-7; the J call may be wrong. The CDR3 has 14 amino acids. In germline, CDR1 is SGHTS, CDR2 YDEGEE. CDR3 residues: CASSYGQGGDEQYF. The CDR3 coding sequence is TGTGCCAGCAGCTACGGACAGGGCGGGGACGAGCAGTACTTC.

The chain links TRBV19 to TRBJ1-2, with 12 bases that match TRBD1. Germline loops: CDR1 LNHDA, CDR2 SQIVND (reference sequence). V dropped 4 bases and J dropped 4; count of bases not matched to a gene: 10. This CDR3 contains 17 residues. CDR3: CASSTTGTGGISYGYTF. CDR3 bases: TGTGCCAGTAGTACAACCGGGACAGGGGGCATTAGCTATGGCTACACCTTC.

The chain is built from TRBV5-1 and TRBJ2-6, with a tentative D call TRBD1 (6 bases). CDR1 and CDR2 from the germline V gene are SGHRS and YFSETQ. Trimming stripped 8 bases from V and 3 bases from J, with 21 bases between. The CDR3 sequence is 17 residues long. CDR3 sequence (DNA): TGCGCCAGTTCCAGGGGTGGCACACGATATGGGGCCAACGTCCTGACTTTC. Its translation is CASSRGGTRYGANVLTF.

The gene calls are TRBV18 and TRBJ2-1; 7 bases agree with TRBD1. The junction had 8 bases not matched to a gene; V was cut back by 6 bases and J by 6 bases. CDR3 size: 14 residues. The germline V gene has CDR1 KGHSH and CDR2 LQKENI. The CDR3 DNA reads as TGTGCCAGCTCGGCCGGACAGGACCCCAATGAGCAGTTCTTC. Its translation: CASSAGQDPNEQFF.

V is TRBV2 and J is TRBJ2-5; D not resolved. Per germline, CDR1 SNHLY and CDR2 FYNNEI. Between the trimmed V and J ends, which lost 4 bases and 5 bases, there was a span of 8 bases. CDR3 length: 12 residues. CDR3 in DNA: TGTGCCAGCAGTGTGTCTGAGGAGACCCAGTACTTC. Amino acids: CASSVSEETQYF. Complete variable domain (other parts from reference TRBV2 and TRBJ2-5): EPEVTQTPSHQVTQMGQEVILRCVPISNHLYFYWYRQILGQKVEFLVSFYNNEISEKSEIFDDQFSVERPDGSNFTLKIRSTKLEDSAMYFCASSVSEETQYFGPGTRLLVL.

This chain connects TRBV9 to TRBJ2-1; 8 bases agree with TRBD2. V shed 1 base and J 0 bases; nucleotides not matched to a gene: 3. Germline V lookup: CDR1 SGDLS, CDR2 YYNGEE. The CDR3 is made up of 16 amino acids. The CDR3 loop is CASSVTSGSSYNEQFF. For the CDR3, the DNA is TGTGCCAGCAGCGTAACTAGCGGTAGCTCCTACAATGAGCAGTTCTTC. The full variable domain, its missing parts supplied by reference TRBV9 and TRBJ2-1, is DSGVTQTPKHLITATGQRVTLRCSPRSGDLSVYWYQQSLDQGLQFLIQYYNGEERAKGNILERFSAQQFPDLHSELNLSSLELGDSALYFCASSVTSGSSYNEQFFGPGTRLTVL.

In this sample, this clone turned up once. J is TRBJ1-1 and V is TRBV5-1; TRBD1 matches 7 bases. This CDR3 has 15 amino acids. Germline V gene lookup returns CDR1 SGHRS and CDR2 YFSETQ. J lost 1 base, V lost 4 bases, and 7 bases had no gene match. DNA of the CDR3: TGCGCCAGCAGCCCGCAGGGGGTTACGAACACTGAAGCTTTCTTT. Translating it yields CASSPQGVTNTEAFF.

The chain couples TRBV7-8 to TRBJ2-5; D not resolved. Per the germline V gene, CDR1 is SGHVS and CDR2 is FQNEAQ. V was cut by 11 bases and J by 7 bases, with 17 bases left in between. The CDR3 is made up of 12 amino acids. CDR3 nucleotide sequence: TGTGCCCTTAGTAACTACGGCGGGACCCAGTACTTC. Amino acid sequence: CALSNYGGTQYF.

The chain links TRBV7-2 to TRBJ1-1, with a possible D match to TRBD1 (5 bases). CDR3 length equals 14 residues. Germline V gives CDR1 SGHTA, CDR2 FQGNSA. V was clipped by 3 bases and J by 0 bases, with 8 bases between them. The CDR3 spells CASSLGGMNTEAFF. DNA of the CDR3: TGTGCCAGCAGCTTGGGGGGGATGAACACTGAAGCTTTCTTT. Variable domain in full (rest from reference TRBV7-2 and TRBJ1-1): GAGVSQSPSNKVTEKGKDVELRCDPISGHTALYWYRQSLGQGLEFLIYFQGNSAPDKSGLPSDRFSAERTGGSVSTLTIQRTQQEDSAVYLCASSLGGMNTEAFFGQGTRLTVV.

This chain joins TRBV5-6 and TRBJ1-1, with TRBD1 identical over 9 bases. The junction had 6 bases not matched to a gene; V was cut back by 1 base and J by 5 bases. This CDR3 is built from 15 residues. CDR1 is SGHDT, CDR2 YYEEEE, per germline. The CDR3 DNA reads as TGTGCCAGCAGCTTGACAGGGGGCAAGAGGACTGAAGCTTTCTTT. Translation gives CASSLTGGKRTEAFF.

The V call is TRBV4-1, the J call TRBJ1-1; perhaps TRBD1 as D (6 bases). V lost 3 bases and J lost 1, with 12 bases in between. The CDR3 spans 15 residues. Germline V gives CDR1 MGHRA, CDR2 YSYEKL. The CDR3 here is CASSHSDRSNTEAFF. The CDR3 DNA reads TGCGCCAGCAGCCACTCCGACAGGTCGAACACTGAAGCTTTCTTT.

This chain joins TRBV5-6 and TRBJ2-1; 7 nucleotides match TRBD1. Germline lookup yields CDR1 SGHDT and CDR2 YYEEEE. The V and J ends lost 3 bases and 4 bases, in that order; junction bases with no gene match: 7. This CDR3 comprises 15 residues. CDR3 loop: CASSSTGDGYNEQFF. The CDR3 DNA follows: TGTGCCAGCAGCTCCACAGGGGATGGTTACAATGAGCAGTTCTTC. Using reference TRBV5-6 and TRBJ2-1 for the parts outside the CDR3, the full variable domain is DAGVTQSPTHLIKTRGQQVTLRCSPKSGHDTVSWYQQALGQGPQFIFQYYEEEERQRGNFPDRFSGHQFPNYSSELNVNALLLGDSALYLCASSSTGDGYNEQFFGPGTRLTVL.